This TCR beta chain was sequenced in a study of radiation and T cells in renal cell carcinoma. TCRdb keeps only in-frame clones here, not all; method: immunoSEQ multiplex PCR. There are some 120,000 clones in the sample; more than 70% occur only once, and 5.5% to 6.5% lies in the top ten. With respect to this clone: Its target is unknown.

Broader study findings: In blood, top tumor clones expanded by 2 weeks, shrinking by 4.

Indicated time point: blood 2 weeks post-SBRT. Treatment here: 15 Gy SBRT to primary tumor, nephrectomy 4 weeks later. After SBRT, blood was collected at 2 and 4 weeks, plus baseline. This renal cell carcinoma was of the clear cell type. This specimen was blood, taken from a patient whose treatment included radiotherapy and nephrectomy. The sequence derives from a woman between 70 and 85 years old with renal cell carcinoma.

CDR3 bases: TGTGCCACCCTAGCGGGGGGCACAGATACGCAGTATTTT. Its protein product is CATLAGGTDTQYF. The chain has TRBV6-1 and TRBJ2-3; 10 nucleotides align to TRBD2. Germline-derived CDR1 and CDR2 are MNHNS and SASEGT. CDR3 length: 13 residues. After removal of 10 bases from V and 1 base from J, the junction contained 2 bases not matched to a gene.